What follows are 2 T cell receptor beta chains derived from one specimen sequenced in a study of prognosis after radiotherapy for stage I lung cancer. By two-round multiplex PCR, the TCR beta CDR3 was amplified from genomic DNA. Gene-specific TRBV and TRBJ primers were used in PCR round one. From the multiplex PCR reads, TCRdb called clonotypes with MiXCR, one entry per CDR3 protein. The repertoire includes tens of thousands of distinct CDR3 sequences, about 24% of them detected once, and 25% to 30% sits in the top ten. Sequences were derived from PBMCs, sampled before or after stereotactic body radiation therapy (not recorded which). Source of these receptors: a donor aged 50 or older with non-small cell lung cancer.

The chain uses TRBV9 and TRBJ2-5; 10 bases map to TRBD1. Germline V gene lookup returns CDR1 SGDLS and CDR2 YYNGEE. The CDR3 covers 17 residues. After removal of 0 bases from V and 1 base from J, the junction contained 6 bases not matched to a gene. CDR3 residues: CASSVACGTGVQETQYF. The CDR3 coding sequence is TGTGCCAGCAGCGTAGCTTGTGGGACAGGGGTCCAAGAGACCCAGTACTTC. Variable domain in full (rest from reference TRBV9 and TRBJ2-5): DSGVTQTPKHLITATGQRVTLRCSPRSGDLSVYWYQQSLDQGLQFLIQYYNGEERAKGNILERFSAQQFPDLHSELNLSSLELGDSALYFCASSVACGTGVQETQYFGPGTRLLVL.

Details on this clonotype: Since a much larger clone is just one base distant, this may be a read error. The chain links TRBV6-2 or TRBV6-3 to TRBJ2-5; 8 nucleotides agree with TRBD1. Germline values: CDR1 MNHEY, CDR2 SVGEGT. Trimming cost V 5 bases and J 5 bases; bases outside gene matches: 10. CDR3 length: 15 residues. CDR3 nucleotide sequence: TGTGCCAGCAGTGATCTGCAGGGGGCTTGGGAGACCCAGTACTTC. Encoded protein: CASSDLQGAWETQYF.